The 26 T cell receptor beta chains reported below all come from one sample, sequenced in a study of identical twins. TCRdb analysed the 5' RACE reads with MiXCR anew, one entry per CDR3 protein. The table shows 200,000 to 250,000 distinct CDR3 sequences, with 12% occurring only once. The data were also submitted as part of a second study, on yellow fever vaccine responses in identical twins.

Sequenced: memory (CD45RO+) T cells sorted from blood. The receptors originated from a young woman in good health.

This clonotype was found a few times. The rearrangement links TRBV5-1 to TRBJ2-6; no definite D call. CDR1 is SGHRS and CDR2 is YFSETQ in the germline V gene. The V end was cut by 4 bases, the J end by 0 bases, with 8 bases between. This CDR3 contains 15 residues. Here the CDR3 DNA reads TGCGCCAGCAGCATTCCAGCCTCTGGGGCCAACGTCCTGACTTTC. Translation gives CASSIPASGANVLTF.

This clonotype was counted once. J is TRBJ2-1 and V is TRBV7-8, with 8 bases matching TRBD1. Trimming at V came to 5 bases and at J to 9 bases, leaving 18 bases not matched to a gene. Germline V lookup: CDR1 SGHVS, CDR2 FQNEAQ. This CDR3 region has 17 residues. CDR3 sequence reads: CASSTLGSGGAKGEQFF. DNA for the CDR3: TGTGCCAGCAGCACCCTGGGCTCAGGGGGCGCGAAGGGTGAGCAGTTCTTC. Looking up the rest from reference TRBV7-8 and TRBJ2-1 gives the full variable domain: GAGVSQSPRYKVAKRGQDVALRCDPISGHVSLFWYQQALGQGPEFLTYFQNEAQLDKSGLPSDRFFAERPEGSVSTLKIQRTQQEDSAVYLCASSTLGSGGAKGEQFFGPGTRLTVL.

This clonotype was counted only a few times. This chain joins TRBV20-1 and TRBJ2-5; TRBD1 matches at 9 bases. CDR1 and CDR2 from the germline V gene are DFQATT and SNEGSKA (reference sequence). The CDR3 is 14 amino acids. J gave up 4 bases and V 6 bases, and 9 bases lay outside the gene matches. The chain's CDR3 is CSARTGTGPETQYF. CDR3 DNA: TGCAGTGCGCGGACCGGGACAGGGCCAGAGACCCAGTACTTC.

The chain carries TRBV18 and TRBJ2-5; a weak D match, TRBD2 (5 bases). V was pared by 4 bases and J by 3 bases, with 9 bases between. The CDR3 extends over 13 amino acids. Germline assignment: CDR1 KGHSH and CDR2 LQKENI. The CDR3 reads CASSLDLKETQYF. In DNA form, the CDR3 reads TGTGCCAGCTCACTGGACTTAAAAGAGACCCAGTACTTC. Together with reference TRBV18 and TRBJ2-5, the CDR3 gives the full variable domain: NAGVMQNPRHLVRRRGQEARLRCSPMKGHSHVYWYRQLPEEGLKFMVYLQKENIIDESGMPKERFSAEFPKEGPSILRIQQVVRGDSAAYFCASSLDLKETQYFGPGTRLLVL.

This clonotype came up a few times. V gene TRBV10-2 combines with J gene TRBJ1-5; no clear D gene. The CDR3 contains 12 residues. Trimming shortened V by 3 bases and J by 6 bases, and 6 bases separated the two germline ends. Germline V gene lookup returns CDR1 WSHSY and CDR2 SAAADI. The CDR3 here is CASSDLGQPQHF. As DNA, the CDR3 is TGCGCCAGCAGTGATCTGGGTCAGCCCCAGCATTTT.

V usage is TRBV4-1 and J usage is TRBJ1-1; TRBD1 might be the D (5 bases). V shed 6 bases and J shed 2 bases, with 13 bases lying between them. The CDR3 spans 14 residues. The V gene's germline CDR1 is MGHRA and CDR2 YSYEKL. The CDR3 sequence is CASSPGRRNTEAFF. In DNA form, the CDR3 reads TGCGCCAGCAGTCCGGGACGGAGAAACACTGAAGCTTTCTTT.

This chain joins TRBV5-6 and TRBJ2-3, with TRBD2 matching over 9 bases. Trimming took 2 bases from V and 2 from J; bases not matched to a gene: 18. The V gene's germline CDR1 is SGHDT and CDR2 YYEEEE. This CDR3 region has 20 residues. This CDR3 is CASSLGPRDRVAGDTDTQYF. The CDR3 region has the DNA TGTGCCAGCAGCTTAGGCCCCCGGGACAGAGTAGCGGGGGACACAGATACGCAGTATTTT.

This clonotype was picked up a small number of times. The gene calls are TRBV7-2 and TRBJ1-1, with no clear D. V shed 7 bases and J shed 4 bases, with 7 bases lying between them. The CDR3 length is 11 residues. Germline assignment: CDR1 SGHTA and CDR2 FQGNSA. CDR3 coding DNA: TGTGCCAGCACTGAAGTCACTGAAGCTTTCTTT. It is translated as CASTEVTEAFF.

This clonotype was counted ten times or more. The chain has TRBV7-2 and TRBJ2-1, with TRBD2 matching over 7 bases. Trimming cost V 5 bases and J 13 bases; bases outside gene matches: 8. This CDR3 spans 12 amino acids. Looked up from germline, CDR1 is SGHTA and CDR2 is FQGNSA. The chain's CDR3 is CASSPRTSVQFF. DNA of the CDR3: TGTGCCAGCAGCCCAAGGACTAGTGTACAGTTCTTC.

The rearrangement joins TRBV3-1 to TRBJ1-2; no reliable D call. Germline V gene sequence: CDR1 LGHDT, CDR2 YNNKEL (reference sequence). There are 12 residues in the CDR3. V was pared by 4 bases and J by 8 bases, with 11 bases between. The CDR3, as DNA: TGTGCCAGCAGCCGAAGCGGTATGGGCTACACCTTC. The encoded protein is CASSRSGMGYTF.

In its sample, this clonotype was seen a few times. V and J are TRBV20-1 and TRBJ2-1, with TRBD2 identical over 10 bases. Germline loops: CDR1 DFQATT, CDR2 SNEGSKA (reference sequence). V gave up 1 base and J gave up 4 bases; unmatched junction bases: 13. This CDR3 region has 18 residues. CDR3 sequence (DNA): TGCAGTGCTAGAGGTCTTAGGGGTTCTAGCGGGGGTTACAATGAGCAGTTCTTC. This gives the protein CSARGLRGSSGGYNEQFF.

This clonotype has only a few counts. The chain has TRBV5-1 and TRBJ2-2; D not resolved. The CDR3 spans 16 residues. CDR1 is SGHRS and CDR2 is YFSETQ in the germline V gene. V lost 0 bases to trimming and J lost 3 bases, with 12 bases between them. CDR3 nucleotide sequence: TGCGCCAGCAGCTTGGCCCCAGGCCTTGACACCGGGGAGCTGTTTTTT. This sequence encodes CASSLAPGLDTGELFF.

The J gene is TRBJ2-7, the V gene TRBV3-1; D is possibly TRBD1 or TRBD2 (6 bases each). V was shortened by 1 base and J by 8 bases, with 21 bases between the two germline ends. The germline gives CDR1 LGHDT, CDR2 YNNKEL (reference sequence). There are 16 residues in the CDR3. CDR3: CASSQGGGSGDPKQYF. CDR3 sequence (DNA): TGTGCCAGCAGCCAAGGAGGGGGGTCTGGGGACCCGAAGCAGTACTTC.

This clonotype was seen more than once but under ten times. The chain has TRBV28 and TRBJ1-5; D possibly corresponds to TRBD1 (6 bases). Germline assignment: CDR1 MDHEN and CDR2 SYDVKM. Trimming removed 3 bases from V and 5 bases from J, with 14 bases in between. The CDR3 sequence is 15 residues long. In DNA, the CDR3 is TGTGCCAGCAGTTTCCTACAGGGAGGTCATCAGCCCCAGCATTTT. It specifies CASSFLQGGHQPQHF.

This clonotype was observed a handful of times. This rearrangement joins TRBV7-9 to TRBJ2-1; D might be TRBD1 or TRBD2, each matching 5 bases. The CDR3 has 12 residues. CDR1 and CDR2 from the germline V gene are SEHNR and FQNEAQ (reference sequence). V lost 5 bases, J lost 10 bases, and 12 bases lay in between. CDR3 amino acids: CASSVGVGEQFF. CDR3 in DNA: TGTGCCAGCAGCGTGGGGGTTGGGGAGCAGTTCTTC.

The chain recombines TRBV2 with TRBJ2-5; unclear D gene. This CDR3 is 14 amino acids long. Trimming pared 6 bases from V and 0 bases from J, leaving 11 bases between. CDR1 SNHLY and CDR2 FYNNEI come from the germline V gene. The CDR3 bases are TGTGCCAGCAGGCACTTTTGGGACCAAGAGACCCAGTACTTC. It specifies CASRHFWDQETQYF.

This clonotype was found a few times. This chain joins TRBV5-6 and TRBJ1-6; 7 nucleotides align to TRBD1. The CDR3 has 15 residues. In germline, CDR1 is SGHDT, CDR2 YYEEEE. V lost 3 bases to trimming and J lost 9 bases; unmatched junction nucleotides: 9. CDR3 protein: CASSYEDRTGSPLHF. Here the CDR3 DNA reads TGTGCCAGCAGCTACGAGGACAGGACGGGTTCACCCCTCCACTTT.

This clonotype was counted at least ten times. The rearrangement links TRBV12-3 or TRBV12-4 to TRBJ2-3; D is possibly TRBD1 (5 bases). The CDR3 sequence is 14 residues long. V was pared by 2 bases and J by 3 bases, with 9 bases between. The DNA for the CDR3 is TGTGCCAGCAGTTTATTTTCAGGGACAGATACGCAGTATTTT. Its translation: CASSLFSGTDTQYF.

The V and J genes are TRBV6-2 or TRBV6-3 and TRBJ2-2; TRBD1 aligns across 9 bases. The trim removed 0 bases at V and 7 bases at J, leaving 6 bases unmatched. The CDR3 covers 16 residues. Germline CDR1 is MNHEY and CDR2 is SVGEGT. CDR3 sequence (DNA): TGTGCCAGCAGTTACTCAAGGACAGGGGTTGGCGGGGAGCTGTTTTTT. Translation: CASSYSRTGVGGELFF.

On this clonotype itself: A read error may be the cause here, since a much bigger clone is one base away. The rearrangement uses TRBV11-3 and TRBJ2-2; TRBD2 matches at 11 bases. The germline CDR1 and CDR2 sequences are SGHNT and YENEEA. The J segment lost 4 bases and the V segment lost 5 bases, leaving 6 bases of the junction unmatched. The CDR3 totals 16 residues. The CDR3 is CASSVTSGSFTGELFF. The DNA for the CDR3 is TGTGCCAGCAGCGTCACTAGCGGGAGTTTCACCGGGGAGCTGTTTTTT.

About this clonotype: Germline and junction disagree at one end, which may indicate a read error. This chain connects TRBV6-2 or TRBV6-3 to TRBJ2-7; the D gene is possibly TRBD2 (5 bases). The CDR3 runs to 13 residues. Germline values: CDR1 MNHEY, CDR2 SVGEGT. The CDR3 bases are TGTGCCAGCAGCTACTTTCGGGGCTACGAGCAGTACTTC. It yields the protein CASSYFRGYEQYF.

The CDR3 sequence: CASSDPRDRGSYEQYF. Here the CDR3 DNA reads TGTGCCAGCAGTGACCCCCGGGACAGGGGCTCCTACGAGCAGTACTTC. The chain uses TRBV6-1 and TRBJ2-7; TRBD1 agrees at 10 bases. Germline V gene sequence: CDR1 MNHNS, CDR2 SASEGT. J was trimmed by 0 bases and V by 3 bases; bases with no gene match: 5. The CDR3 length is 16 residues.

CDR3 sequence (DNA): TGCAGTGCTATACGGGCGGGAAGCACAGATACGCAGTATTTT. This sequence encodes CSAIRAGSTDTQYF. The chain carries TRBV20-1 and TRBJ2-3; a weak D match, TRBD2 (6 bases). Between the trimmed V and J ends, which lost 4 bases and 0 bases, there was a span of 11 bases. CDR3 length: 14 residues. CDR1 and CDR2 (germline): DFQATT, SNEGSKA (reference sequence).

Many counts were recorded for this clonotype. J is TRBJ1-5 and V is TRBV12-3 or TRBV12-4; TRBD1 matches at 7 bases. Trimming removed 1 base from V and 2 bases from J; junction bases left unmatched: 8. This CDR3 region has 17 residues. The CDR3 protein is CASSLGGGRGRNQPQHF. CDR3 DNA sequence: TGTGCCAGCAGTTTAGGAGGGGGCAGGGGTCGCAATCAGCCCCAGCATTTT.

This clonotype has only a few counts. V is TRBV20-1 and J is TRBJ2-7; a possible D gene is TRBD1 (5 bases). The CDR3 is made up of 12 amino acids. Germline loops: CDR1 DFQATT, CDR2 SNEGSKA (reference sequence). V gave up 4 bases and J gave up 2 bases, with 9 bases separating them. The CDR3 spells CSATDSAYEQYF. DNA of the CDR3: TGCAGTGCTACTGACAGTGCCTACGAGCAGTACTTC.

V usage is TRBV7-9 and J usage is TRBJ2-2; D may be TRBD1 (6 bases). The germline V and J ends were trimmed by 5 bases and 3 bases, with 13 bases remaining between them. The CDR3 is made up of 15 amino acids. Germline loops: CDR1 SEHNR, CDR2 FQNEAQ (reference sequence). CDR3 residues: CASSPPGQHTGELFF. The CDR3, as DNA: TGTGCCAGCAGCCCACCCGGACAGCACACCGGGGAGCTGTTTTTT.